This T cell receptor (beta chain) was observed in a study of cytomegalovirus exposure and HLA in healthy donors. At the level of the study: A later analysis reported the 100 to 150 validation repertoires used the same platform as the 666 first-cohort repertoires.

A word on this clone: What it binds is not known.

Whole-study results and caveats: According to a later analysis, TCR clusters from the first cohort tended to co-occur in the 120 or so validation repertoires. With high specificity and sensitivity, the classifier reportedly diagnosed cytomegalovirus status. The study recorded 150 to 200 TCR beta chains that were cytomegalovirus-associated.

TCRdb's copy holds only in-frame clones and misses some; the assay was immunoSEQ multiplex PCR. Here the sample spans about 130,000 clones, about 90% being singletons. This CDR3 comprises 14 residues. V and J are TRBV21-1 and TRBJ2-7; the table calls TRBD2, which could not be checked here. TRBV21-1 is a pseudogene locus. The sequenced sample was PBMCs. This TCR was sampled from a woman under 40 in good health and CMV-seropositive. CDR3: CASSRICGAYEQYF. CDR3 in DNA: TGTGCCAGCAGCAGAATATGCGGGGCCTACGAGCAGTACTTC.